This TCR beta chain was documented in a study of cytomegalovirus exposure and HLA in healthy donors. PCR used 60 Vbeta primers and 13 Jbeta primers. Sequencing used immunoSEQ multiplex PCR; TCRdb keeps in-frame clones, though not all of them. The sample includes 95,000 to 150,000 clones, 80% of them seen just once. For this clone: The antigen is unknown.

Study-wide results and caveats: Reportedly, diagnosis of cytomegalovirus status by the classifier showed high specificity and sensitivity. In an earlier analysis, about 87% or about 30%: the productive usage of most TCR beta V segments. In vitro data verified three CMV-associated chains as specific for CMV antigens. Serostatus for CMV was the only available immune exposure information.

This CDR3 has 12 residues. Trimming stripped 6 bases from V and 3 bases from J, with 9 bases between. CDR1 and CDR2 (germline): SQVTM, ANQGSEA. The source material was PBMCs. This receptor was identified in a female donor in good health and CMV-seropositive. The chain is built from TRBV29-1 and TRBJ2-1, with a weak D call TRBD2 (6 bases). CDR3 sequence reads: CSVGGGYNEQFF. The CDR3 nucleotides are TGCAGCGTGGGGGGAGGCTACAATGAGCAGTTCTTC.